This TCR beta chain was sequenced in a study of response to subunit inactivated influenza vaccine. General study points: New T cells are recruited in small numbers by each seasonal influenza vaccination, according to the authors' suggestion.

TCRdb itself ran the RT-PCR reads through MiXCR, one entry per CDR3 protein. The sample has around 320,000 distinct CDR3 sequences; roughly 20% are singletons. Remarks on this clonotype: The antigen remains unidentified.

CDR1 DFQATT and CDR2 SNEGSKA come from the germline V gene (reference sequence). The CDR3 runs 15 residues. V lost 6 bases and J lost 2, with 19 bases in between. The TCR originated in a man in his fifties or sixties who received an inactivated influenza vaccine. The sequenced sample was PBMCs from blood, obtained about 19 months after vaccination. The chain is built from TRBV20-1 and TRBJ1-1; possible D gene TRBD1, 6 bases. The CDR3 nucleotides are TGCAGTGCAATACAAACCGGGACACAAAACACTGAAGCTTTCTTT. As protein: CSAIQTGTQNTEAFF.